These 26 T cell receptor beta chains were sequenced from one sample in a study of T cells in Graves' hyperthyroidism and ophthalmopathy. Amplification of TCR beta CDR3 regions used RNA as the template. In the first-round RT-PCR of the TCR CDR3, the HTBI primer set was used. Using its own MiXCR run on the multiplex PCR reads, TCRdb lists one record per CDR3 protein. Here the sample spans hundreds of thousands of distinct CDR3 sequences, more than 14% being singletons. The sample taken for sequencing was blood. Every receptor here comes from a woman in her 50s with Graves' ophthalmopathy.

The CDR3 nucleotides read TGTGCCAGCAGTCCCTACCTACCACTAGCGGGAGGGTACTACAATGAGCAGTTCTTC. Translation: CASSPYLPLAGGYYNEQFF. The rearrangement uses TRBV14 and TRBJ2-1, with TRBD2 matching 13 bases. The CDR3 totals 19 residues. Germline trimming cut 6 bases from V and 3 bases from J; bases unmatched to any gene: 14. Germline V gene sequence: CDR1 SGHDN, CDR2 FVKESK.

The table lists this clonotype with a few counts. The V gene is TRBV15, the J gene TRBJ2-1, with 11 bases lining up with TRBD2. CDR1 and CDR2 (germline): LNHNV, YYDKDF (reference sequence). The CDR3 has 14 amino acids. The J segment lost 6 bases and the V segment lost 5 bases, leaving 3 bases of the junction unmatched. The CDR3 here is CATSFSGRANEQFF. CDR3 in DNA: TGTGCCACCAGCTTTAGCGGGAGGGCCAATGAGCAGTTCTTC.

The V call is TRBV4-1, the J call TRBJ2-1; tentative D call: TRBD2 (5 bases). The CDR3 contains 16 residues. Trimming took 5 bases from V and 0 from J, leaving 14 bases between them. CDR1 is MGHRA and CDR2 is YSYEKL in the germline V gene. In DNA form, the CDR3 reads TGCGCCAGCAGCGATACCATGGGGAGCTCCTACAATGAGCAGTTCTTC. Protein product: CASSDTMGSSYNEQFF.

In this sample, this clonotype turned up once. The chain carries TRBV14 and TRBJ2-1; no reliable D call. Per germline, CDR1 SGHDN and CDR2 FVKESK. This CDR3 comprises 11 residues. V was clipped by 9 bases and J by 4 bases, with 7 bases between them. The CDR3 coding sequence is TGTGCCAGAATTGAGTACAATGAGCAGTTCTTC. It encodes CARIEYNEQFF.

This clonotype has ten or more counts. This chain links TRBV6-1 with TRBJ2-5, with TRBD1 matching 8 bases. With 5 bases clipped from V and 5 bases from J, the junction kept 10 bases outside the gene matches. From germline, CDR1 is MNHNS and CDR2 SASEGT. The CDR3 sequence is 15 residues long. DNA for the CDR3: TGTGCCAGCAGTTCGTTACAGGGGGTTTGGGAGACCCAGTACTTC. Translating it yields CASSSLQGVWETQYF.

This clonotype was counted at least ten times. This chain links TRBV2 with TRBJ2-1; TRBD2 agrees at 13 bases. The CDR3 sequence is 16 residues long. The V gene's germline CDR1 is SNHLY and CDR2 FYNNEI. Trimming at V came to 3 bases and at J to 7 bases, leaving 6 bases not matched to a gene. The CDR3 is CASSDSLAGGVNEQFF. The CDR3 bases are TGTGCCAGCAGTGATTCACTAGCGGGAGGGGTAAATGAGCAGTTCTTC.

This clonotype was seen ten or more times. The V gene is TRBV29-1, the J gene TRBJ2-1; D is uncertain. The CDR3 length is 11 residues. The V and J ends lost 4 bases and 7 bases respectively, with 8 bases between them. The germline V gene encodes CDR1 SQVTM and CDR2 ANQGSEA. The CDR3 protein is CSVVDNNEQFF. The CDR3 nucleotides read TGCAGCGTTGTCGACAATAATGAGCAGTTCTTC.

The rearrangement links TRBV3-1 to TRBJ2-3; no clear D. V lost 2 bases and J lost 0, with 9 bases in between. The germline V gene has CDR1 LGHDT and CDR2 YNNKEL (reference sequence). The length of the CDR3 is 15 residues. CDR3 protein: CASSQTWSSTDTQYF. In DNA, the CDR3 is TGTGCCAGCAGCCAAACATGGTCGAGCACAGATACGCAGTATTTT.

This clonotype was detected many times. CDR3 loop: CASSLDLPGLEQYF. The CDR3 nucleotides are TGTGCCAGCAGCTTAGATCTTCCGGGCCTCGAGCAGTACTTC. The V call is TRBV7-9, the J call TRBJ2-7; D is unclear. The CDR3 runs to 14 residues. In germline, CDR1 is SEHNR, CDR2 FQNEAQ (reference sequence). With 1 base removed from V and 6 bases from J, the gap between germline ends came to 13 bases.

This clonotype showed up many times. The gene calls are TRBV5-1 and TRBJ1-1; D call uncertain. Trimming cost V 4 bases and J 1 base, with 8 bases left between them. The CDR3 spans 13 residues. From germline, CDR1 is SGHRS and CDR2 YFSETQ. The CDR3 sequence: CASSVLPNTEAFF. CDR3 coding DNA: TGCGCCAGCAGCGTGCTACCGAACACTGAAGCTTTCTTT.

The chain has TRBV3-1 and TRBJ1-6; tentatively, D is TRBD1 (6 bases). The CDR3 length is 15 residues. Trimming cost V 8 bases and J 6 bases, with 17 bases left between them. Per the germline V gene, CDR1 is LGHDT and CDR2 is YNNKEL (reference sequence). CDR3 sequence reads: CASASTGSGNSPLHF. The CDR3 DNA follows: TGTGCCAGCGCTTCAACAGGGAGTGGTAATTCACCCCTCCACTTT.

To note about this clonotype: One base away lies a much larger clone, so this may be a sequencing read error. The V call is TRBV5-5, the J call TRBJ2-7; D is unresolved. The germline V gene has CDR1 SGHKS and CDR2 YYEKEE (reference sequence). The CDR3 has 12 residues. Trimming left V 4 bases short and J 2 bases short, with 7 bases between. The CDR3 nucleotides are TGTGCCAGCAGCCCGTGGGCCTACGAGCAGTACTTC. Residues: CASSPWAYEQYF.

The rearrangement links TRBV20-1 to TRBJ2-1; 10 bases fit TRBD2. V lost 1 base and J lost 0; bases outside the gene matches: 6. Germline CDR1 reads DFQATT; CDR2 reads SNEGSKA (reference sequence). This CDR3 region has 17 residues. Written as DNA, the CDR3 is TGCAGTGCTAGAGGTAGAAGGACTAGCGGCTCCTACAATGAGCAGTTCTTC. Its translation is CSARGRRTSGSYNEQFF.

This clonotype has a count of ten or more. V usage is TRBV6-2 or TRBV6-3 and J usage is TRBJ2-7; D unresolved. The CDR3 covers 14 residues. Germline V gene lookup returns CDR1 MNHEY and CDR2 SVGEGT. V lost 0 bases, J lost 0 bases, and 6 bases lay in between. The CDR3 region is CASSYSSYSYEQYF. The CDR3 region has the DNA TGTGCCAGCAGTTACTCGTCCTACTCCTACGAGCAGTACTTC.

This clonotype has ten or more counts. The CDR3 region has the DNA TGTGCCAGCAGCATCTCGGACAACCCTAACACTGAAGCTTTCTTT. It codes for CASSISDNPNTEAFF. The rearrangement links TRBV11-2 to TRBJ1-1; D perhaps matches TRBD1 (5 bases). Trimming removed 5 bases at V and 2 bases at J, with 15 bases between. This CDR3 spans 15 amino acids. Germline V gene lookup returns CDR1 SGHAT and CDR2 FQNNGV.

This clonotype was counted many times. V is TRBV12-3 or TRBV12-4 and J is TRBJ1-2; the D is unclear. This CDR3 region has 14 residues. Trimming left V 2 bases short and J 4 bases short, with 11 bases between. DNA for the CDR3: TGTGCCAGCAGTTTAATCCGGGGAACCTATGGCTACACCTTC. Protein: CASSLIRGTYGYTF.

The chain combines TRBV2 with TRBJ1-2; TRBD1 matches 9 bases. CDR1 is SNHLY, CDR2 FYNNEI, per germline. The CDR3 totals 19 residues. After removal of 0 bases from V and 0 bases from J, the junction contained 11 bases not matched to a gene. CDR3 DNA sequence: TGTGCCAGCAGTGAAGCGCTTCGGGGACAGGGAACATCTAACTATGGCTACACCTTC. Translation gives CASSEALRGQGTSNYGYTF.

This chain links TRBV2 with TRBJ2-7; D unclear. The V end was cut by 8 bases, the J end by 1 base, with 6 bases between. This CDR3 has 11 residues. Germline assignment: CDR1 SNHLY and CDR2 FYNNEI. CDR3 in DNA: TGTGCCAGCGTTGAGTCCTACGAGCAGTACTTC. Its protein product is CASVESYEQYF.

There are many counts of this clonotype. In DNA, the CDR3 is TGTGCCAGCAGCTTAACGAGAGGGACTAACACTGAAGCTTTCTTT. It codes for CASSLTRGTNTEAFF. The chain couples TRBV7-3 to TRBJ1-1; a weak D match, TRBD1 (5 bases). Trimming removed 0 bases at V and 2 bases at J, with 10 bases between. Germline V lookup: CDR1 SGHTA, CDR2 FQGTGA. The CDR3 length is 15 residues.

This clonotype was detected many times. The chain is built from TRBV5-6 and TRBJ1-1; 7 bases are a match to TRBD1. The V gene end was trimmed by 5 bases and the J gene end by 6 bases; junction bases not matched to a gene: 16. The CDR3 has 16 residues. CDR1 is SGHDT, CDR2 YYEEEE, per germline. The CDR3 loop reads CASRQLPGQRDAEAFF. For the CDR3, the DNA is TGTGCCAGCAGACAATTACCGGGACAGAGGGACGCTGAAGCTTTCTTT. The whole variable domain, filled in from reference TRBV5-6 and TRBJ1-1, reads DAGVTQSPTHLIKTRGQQVTLRCSPKSGHDTVSWYQQALGQGPQFIFQYYEEEERQRGNFPDRFSGHQFPNYSSELNVNALLLGDSALYLCASRQLPGQRDAEAFFGQGTRLTVV.

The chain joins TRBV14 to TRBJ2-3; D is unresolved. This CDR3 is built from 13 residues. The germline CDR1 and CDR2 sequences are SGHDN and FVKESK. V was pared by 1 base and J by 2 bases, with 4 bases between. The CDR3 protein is CASSQALTDTQYF. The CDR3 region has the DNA TGTGCCAGCAGCCAAGCCCTCACAGATACGCAGTATTTT. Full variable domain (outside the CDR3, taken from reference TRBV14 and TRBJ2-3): EAGVTQFPSHSVIEKGQTVTLRCDPISGHDNLYWYRRVMGKEIKFLLHFVKESKQDESGMPNNRFLAERTGGTYSTLKVQPAELEDSGVYFCASSQALTDTQYFGPGTRLTVL.

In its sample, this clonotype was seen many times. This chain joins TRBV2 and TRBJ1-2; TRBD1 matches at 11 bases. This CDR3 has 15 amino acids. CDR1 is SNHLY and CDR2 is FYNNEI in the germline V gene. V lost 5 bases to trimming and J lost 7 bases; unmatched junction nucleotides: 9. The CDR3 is CASSPQGQGAAGYTF. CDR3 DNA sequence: TGTGCCAGCAGTCCCCAAGGACAGGGGGCGGCTGGCTACACCTTC.

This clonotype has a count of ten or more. The DNA of the CDR3 is TGTGCCAGCGGCCTTACAGGGGCGGGGGAGACCCAGTACTTC. This gives the protein CASGLTGAGETQYF. The J gene is TRBJ2-5, the V gene TRBV12-3 or TRBV12-4; maybe TRBD1 (7 bases). V gave up 8 bases and J gave up 5 bases, with 18 bases separating them. The CDR3 consists of 14 residues.

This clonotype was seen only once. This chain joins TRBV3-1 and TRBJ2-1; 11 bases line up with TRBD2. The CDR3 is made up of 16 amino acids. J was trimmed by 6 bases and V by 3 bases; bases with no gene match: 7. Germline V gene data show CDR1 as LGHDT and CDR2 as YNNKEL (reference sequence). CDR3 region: CASSHPSGGNGNEQFF. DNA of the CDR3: TGTGCCAGCAGCCATCCTAGCGGGGGGAATGGCAATGAGCAGTTCTTC.

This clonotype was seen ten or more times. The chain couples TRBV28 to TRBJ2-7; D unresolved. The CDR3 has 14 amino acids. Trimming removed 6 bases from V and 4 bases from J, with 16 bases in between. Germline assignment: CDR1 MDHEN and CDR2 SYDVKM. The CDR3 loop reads CASSSPGSGYEQYF. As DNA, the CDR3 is TGTGCCAGCAGCTCCCCGGGCTCCGGTTACGAGCAGTACTTC.

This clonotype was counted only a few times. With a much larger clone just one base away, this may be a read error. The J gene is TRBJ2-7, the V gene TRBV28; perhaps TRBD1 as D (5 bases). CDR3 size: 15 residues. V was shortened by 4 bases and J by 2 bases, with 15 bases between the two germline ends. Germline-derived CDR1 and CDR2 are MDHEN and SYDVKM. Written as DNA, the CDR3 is TGTGCCAGCAGTTCAGCAGGGCGAAGGGCCTACGAGCAGTACTTC. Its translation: CASSSAGRRAYEQYF.